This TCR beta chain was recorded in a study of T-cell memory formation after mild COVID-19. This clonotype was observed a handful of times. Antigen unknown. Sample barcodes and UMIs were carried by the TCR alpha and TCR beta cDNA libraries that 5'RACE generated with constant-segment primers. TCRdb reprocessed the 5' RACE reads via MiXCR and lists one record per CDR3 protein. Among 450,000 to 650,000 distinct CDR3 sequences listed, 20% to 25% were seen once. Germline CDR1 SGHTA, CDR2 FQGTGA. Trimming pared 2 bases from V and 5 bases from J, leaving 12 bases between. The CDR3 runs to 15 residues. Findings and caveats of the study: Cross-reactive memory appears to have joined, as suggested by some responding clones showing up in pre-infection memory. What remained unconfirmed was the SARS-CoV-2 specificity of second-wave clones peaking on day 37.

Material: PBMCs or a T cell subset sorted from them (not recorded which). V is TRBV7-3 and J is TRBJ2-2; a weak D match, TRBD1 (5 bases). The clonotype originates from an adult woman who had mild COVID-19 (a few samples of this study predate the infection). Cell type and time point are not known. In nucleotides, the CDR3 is TGTGCCAGCAGCTTACAGGGTCGAGGAACCGGGGAGCTGTTTTTT. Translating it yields CASSLQGRGTGELFF.